This TCR beta chain emerged from a study of blood T cell repertoires in COVID-19. Trimming pared 5 bases from V and 7 bases from J, leaving 9 bases between. The CDR3 spans 12 residues. Germline loops: CDR1 SNHLY, CDR2 FYNNEI. As processed by the authors: Amplification from reference gene primers served as the basis for estimated nucleated cell counts. Clones were sequenced by immunoSEQ multiplex PCR, and TCRdb holds only the in-frame ones, with some missing. V and J calls and clone size are copied from that table; D and trimming were computed from the DNA. The sample gives about 380,000 clones, 88% of which show up once; roughly 1.2% is in the top ten. Participants' own reports of clinical history determined their cohort assignment.

The rearrangement joins TRBV2 to TRBJ2-1; the D gene is possibly TRBD1 (6 bases). Sequenced sample: PBMCs or T cells enriched from blood (not recorded which). This receptor was taken from a woman under 30 who had recovered from COVID-19. The DNA of the CDR3 is TGTGCCAGCAGTTGGACAGTTAATGAGCAGTTCTTC. It encodes CASSWTVNEQFF.